Given below is one T cell receptor beta chain in context. The data are from a study of long-term antiretroviral therapy in people with HIV. Germline assignment: CDR1 LNHDA and CDR2 SQIVND (reference sequence). The V gene lost 6 bases and the J gene lost 4 bases, with 13 bases spanning the gap. CDR3 length: 13 amino acids. A v3.0 immunoSEQ assay was performed at survey level. Target depth was 40,000-50,000 T-cell genomes per sample. The assay was immunoSEQ multiplex PCR, and TCRdb's table has in-frame clones only and misses some. The data show around 15,000 clones, roughly 90% seen once. Each sample contained roughly 0.85-11 million cryopreserved PBMC, thawed before DNA extraction.

Here the sequenced sample was unsorted PBMCs, taken 0.7 years before starting antiretroviral therapy. The sequence was obtained from a man aged 50-59 years with HIV. V usage is TRBV19 and J usage is TRBJ2-7; no clear D. CDR3 DNA sequence: TGTGCCAGTAGCCCTGGACGGAATTACGAGCAGTACTTC. Encoded protein: CASSPGRNYEQYF.